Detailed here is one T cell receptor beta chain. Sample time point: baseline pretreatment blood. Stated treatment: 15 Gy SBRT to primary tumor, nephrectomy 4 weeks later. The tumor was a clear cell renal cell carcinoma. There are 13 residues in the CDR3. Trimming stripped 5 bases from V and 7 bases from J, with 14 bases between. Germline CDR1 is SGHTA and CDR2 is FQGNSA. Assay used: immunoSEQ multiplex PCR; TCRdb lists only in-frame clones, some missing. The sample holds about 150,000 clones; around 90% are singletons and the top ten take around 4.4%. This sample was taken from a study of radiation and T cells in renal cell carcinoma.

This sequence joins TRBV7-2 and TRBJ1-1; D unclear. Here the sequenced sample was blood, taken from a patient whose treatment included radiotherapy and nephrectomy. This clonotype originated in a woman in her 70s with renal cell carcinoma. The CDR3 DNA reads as TGTGCCAGCAGCCGACGGGCGGGCGGTGAAGCTTTCTTT. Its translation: CASSRRAGGEAFF.